This note documents a single TCR beta chain sequence. The sample contains more than one DNA sequence encoding this CDR3. Germline V gene lookup returns CDR1 KGHSH and CDR2 LQKENI. CDR3 length: 14 residues. V was shortened by 3 bases and J by 0 bases, with 8 bases between the two germline ends. Blood sampling was done at baseline, cycle 4 day 1, and cycle 7 day 1. The sample is drawn from a study of OX40 agonist ivuxolimab in advanced cancers. Background on the study: A male proportion of approximately 80% was recorded, with mean age about 62 years and range roughly 23 to 90.

TCRdb keeps only in-frame clones here, not all; method: immunoSEQ multiplex PCR. The table shows 77,000 or so clones, with around 93% occurring only once. This sequence was found in an adult with an advanced solid tumor such as melanoma, head and neck, liver or kidney cancer. The sequencing here drew on CD4+ or CD8+ T cells sorted from blood, taken in a trial of the OX40 agonist ivuxolimab. The chain carries TRBV18 and TRBJ2-5, with D possibly matching TRBD2 (5 bases). The CDR3 region is CASSPLGDQETQYF. The CDR3 nucleotides are TGTGCCAGCTCACCTTTGGGAGACCAAGAGACCCAGTACTTC. Based on the CDR3 plus reference TRBV18 and TRBJ2-5, the full variable domain is NAGVMQNPRHLVRRRGQEARLRCSPMKGHSHVYWYRQLPEEGLKFMVYLQKENIIDESGMPKERFSAEFPKEGPSILRIQQVVRGDSAAYFCASSPLGDQETQYFGPGTRLLVL.